This entry lists 27 T cell receptor beta chains sequenced from one sample in a study of blood T cell repertoires in COVID-19. Here immunoSEQ multiplex PCR was the method, and the copy in TCRdb shows in-frame clones only, minus some. The sample comprises 330,000 or so clones, 92% of which are singletons, and less than 20% rests with the top ten. Sequenced: PBMCs or T cells enriched from blood (not recorded which). These receptors originate from a woman aged 25-40 years who had recovered from COVID-19.

CDR3 in DNA: TGTGCCAGCAGTGATGGGACAGGGGGCGACTATGGCTACACCTTC. Protein sequence: CASSDGTGGDYGYTF. The rearrangement joins TRBV6-1 to TRBJ1-2; 12 bases align to TRBD1. The germline V gene has CDR1 MNHNS and CDR2 SASEGT. V dropped 3 bases and J dropped 3; count of bases not matched to a gene: 2. This CDR3 spans 15 amino acids.

This clone was detected only a few times. The chain couples TRBV5-1 to TRBJ1-1; D may be TRBD1 (5 bases). V lost 5 bases and J 7 bases, leaving 18 bases between the germline ends. Germline values: CDR1 SGHRS, CDR2 YFSETQ. The CDR3 is 14 amino acids. This chain's CDR3 is CASRAGPATVEAFF. Written as DNA, the CDR3 is TGCGCCAGCAGGGCGGGACCCGCGACCGTTGAAGCTTTCTTT.

The J gene is TRBJ1-1, the V gene TRBV18; 8 bases match TRBD1. The trim removed 0 bases at V and 7 bases at J, leaving 1 base unmatched. The CDR3 has 13 amino acids. Germline CDR1 and CDR2: KGHSH and LQKENI. The CDR3 here is CASSPPGQVEAFF. The CDR3 DNA follows: TGTGCCAGCTCACCACCGGGACAGGTTGAAGCTTTCTTT.

This chain connects TRBV7-9 to TRBJ1-4; perhaps TRBD1 as D (5 bases). Germline CDR1 and CDR2: SEHNR and FQNEAQ (reference sequence). The V and J ends lost 1 base and 8 bases respectively, with 11 bases between them. The CDR3 extends over 14 amino acids. CDR3 DNA sequence: TGTGCCAGCAGCTTAGTTGGGGCAGGGGAAAAACTGTTTTTT. It yields the protein CASSLVGAGEKLFF.

The rearrangement uses TRBV25-1 and TRBJ2-7; 8 bases are a match to TRBD1. The CDR3 consists of 13 residues. Trimming at V came to 6 bases and at J to 2 bases, leaving 3 bases not matched to a gene. CDR1 MGHDK and CDR2 SYGVNS come from the germline V gene. CDR3 region: CASRRTGTYEQYF. CDR3 coding DNA: TGTGCCAGCAGGCGGACAGGGACCTACGAGCAGTACTTC.

The V gene is TRBV11-1, the J gene TRBJ1-6; 7 bases match TRBD1. In germline, CDR1 is SGHAT, CDR2 FQDESV (reference sequence). Trimming at V came to 4 bases and at J to 14 bases, leaving 8 bases not matched to a gene. CDR3 length: 13 residues. The CDR3 here is CASSSDRTGSLHF. DNA of the CDR3: TGTGCCAGCAGCTCAGACAGGACAGGATCCCTCCACTTT.

The sample holds one count of this clone. The chain is built from TRBV28 and TRBJ2-7; a possible D gene is TRBD1 (7 bases). V lost 4 bases, J lost 3 bases, and 19 bases lay in between. CDR3 length: 16 residues. Germline assignment: CDR1 MDHEN and CDR2 SYDVKM. The CDR3 DNA follows: TGTGCCAGCAGTTCCACCCAGGGGGGTCATAGCTACGAGCAGTACTTC. This sequence encodes CASSSTQGGHSYEQYF.

This chain links TRBV5-6 with TRBJ1-1, with D uncertain. V dropped 2 bases and J dropped 12 bases, with 20 bases sitting between them. Germline V gene lookup returns CDR1 SGHDT and CDR2 YYEEEE. CDR3 length: 14 residues. The CDR3 sequence: CASSLSLLTSEPFF. In DNA, the CDR3 is TGTGCCAGCAGCTTAAGTCTACTGACGAGCGAGCCTTTCTTT.

The CDR3 DNA reads TGTGCCAGCAGTGAGGACAGGGTTAGGAATCAGCCCCAGCATTTT. It is translated as CASSEDRVRNQPQHF. This rearrangement joins TRBV2 to TRBJ1-5; 8 nucleotides align to TRBD1. The CDR3 is 15 residues long. CDR1 and CDR2 (germline): SNHLY, FYNNEI. Unmatched junction bases numbered 5, after V lost 3 bases and J lost 4 bases.

The chain combines TRBV11-1 with TRBJ2-3, with D unclear. Trimming pared 1 base from V and 0 bases from J, leaving 11 bases between. In germline, CDR1 is SGHAT, CDR2 FQDESV (reference sequence). This CDR3 spans 16 amino acids. The chain's CDR3 is CASSLDYRWSTDTQYF. As DNA, the CDR3 is TGTGCCAGCAGCTTAGATTATAGATGGAGCACAGATACGCAGTATTTT.

The chain couples TRBV5-1 to TRBJ1-4; 9 bases map to TRBD1. The germline V gene has CDR1 SGHRS and CDR2 YFSETQ. The CDR3 length is 15 residues. Trimming at V came to 3 bases and at J to 3 bases, leaving 3 bases not matched to a gene. The CDR3 nucleotides read TGCGCCAGCAGCTCGGGACAGGGTTCTAATGAAAAACTGTTTTTT. Translation: CASSSGQGSNEKLFF.

This chain links TRBV7-2 with TRBJ2-1; the D gene is possibly TRBD2 (7 bases). Germline CDR1 and CDR2: SGHTA and FQGNSA. Trimming pared 0 bases from V and 8 bases from J, leaving 14 bases between. The CDR3 has 15 amino acids. CDR3 amino acids: CASSLAGGARYEQFF. The CDR3 DNA is TGTGCCAGCAGCTTAGCTGGGGGGGCCCGGTATGAGCAGTTCTTC.

V is TRBV28 and J is TRBJ1-6, with D uncertain. Germline V gene data show CDR1 as MDHEN and CDR2 as SYDVKM. Trimming took 11 bases from V and 2 from J, leaving 10 bases between them. The CDR3 loop spans 13 amino acids. Here the CDR3 DNA reads TGTGCCTGCAACGGTGCCTATAATTCACCCCTCCACTTT. Its protein product is CACNGAYNSPLHF.

This clone was seen only a few times. This rearrangement joins TRBV7-3 to TRBJ2-2, with 11 nucleotides matching TRBD1. CDR3 length: 15 amino acids. Germline CDR1 and CDR2: SGHTA and FQGTGA. The V and J ends lost 1 base and 6 bases, in that order; junction bases with no gene match: 1. CDR3 amino acids: CASSLMGQGAGELFF. The CDR3 coding sequence is TGTGCCAGCAGCTTAATGGGACAGGGGGCCGGGGAGCTGTTTTTT.

For the CDR3, the DNA is TGTGCCAGCAGACCACAGGTGGGGAATTCACCCCTCCACTTT. Protein sequence: CASRPQVGNSPLHF. The chain is built from TRBV2 and TRBJ1-6; perhaps TRBD1 as D (5 bases). The germline CDR1 and CDR2 sequences are SNHLY and FYNNEI. This CDR3 contains 14 residues. Trimming stripped 6 bases from V and 7 bases from J, with 13 bases between.

This chain uses TRBV14 with TRBJ2-7; D may be TRBD2 (5 bases). The V gene lost 0 bases and the J gene lost 6 bases, with 15 bases spanning the gap. CDR1 SGHDN and CDR2 FVKESK come from the germline V gene. The CDR3 loop spans 15 amino acids. CDR3 in DNA: TGTGCCAGCAGCCAAGATCGGGCTAGCACGTGCGAGCAGTACTTC. Its protein is CASSQDRASTCEQYF.

This clone was observed a single time. This chain links TRBV5-1 with TRBJ1-1, with D perhaps matching TRBD1 (5 bases). The CDR3 covers 14 residues. CDR1 SGHRS and CDR2 YFSETQ come from the germline V gene. Trimming took off 0 bases at V and 5 bases at J, with 11 bases between the two ends. CDR3 sequence: CASSLGARGTEAFF. CDR3 sequence (DNA): TGCGCCAGCAGCTTGGGGGCTCGGGGGACTGAAGCTTTCTTT.

CDR3 residues: CASSLATGSSGNTIYF. The CDR3 DNA follows: TGTGCCAGCAGCTTAGCAACAGGGAGCTCTGGAAACACCATATATTTT. This rearrangement joins TRBV7-9 to TRBJ1-3; maybe TRBD1 (6 bases). V was cut by 0 bases and J by 0 bases, with 9 bases left in between. The CDR3 has 16 residues. Germline assignment: CDR1 SEHNR and CDR2 FQNEAQ (reference sequence).

The V gene is TRBV2, the J gene TRBJ1-2; 9 positions match TRBD1. From germline, CDR1 is SNHLY and CDR2 FYNNEI. V trimming: 7 bases; J trimming: 4 bases; junction bases outside the gene matches: 7. The CDR3 totals 14 residues. CDR3 DNA sequence: TGTGCCAGCATCAGACAGGGGGTTGGCTATGGCTACACCTTC. Encoded protein: CASIRQGVGYGYTF.

The rearrangement links TRBV7-8 to TRBJ2-5; 8 bases are a match to TRBD2. Trimming took 4 bases from V and 2 from J; bases not matched to a gene: 6. CDR1 and CDR2 (germline): SGHVS, FQNEAQ. CDR3 length: 15 amino acids. The CDR3 bases are TGTGCCAGCAGCTCCCCACAGCGGGAGCAAGAGACCCAGTACTTC. It is translated as CASSSPQREQETQYF.

V usage is TRBV28 and J usage is TRBJ1-1; D is undetermined. This CDR3 contains 13 residues. Trimming removed 8 bases from V and 4 bases from J, with 14 bases in between. Germline V gene sequence: CDR1 MDHEN, CDR2 SYDVKM. The CDR3 loop reads CASAWRWSTEAFF. CDR3 DNA: TGTGCCAGCGCCTGGAGGTGGAGCACTGAAGCTTTCTTT.

This rearrangement joins TRBV29-1 to TRBJ2-3, with D perhaps matching TRBD2 (8 bases). Between the trimmed V and J ends, which lost 7 bases and 1 base, there was a span of 30 bases. Germline CDR1 and CDR2: SQVTM and ANQGSEA. CDR3 length: 19 amino acids. CDR3 sequence reads: CSGCQGRGLSGGCTDTQYF. The CDR3 nucleotides are TGCAGCGGTTGTCAAGGCAGGGGGTTAAGCGGGGGATGCACAGATACGCAGTATTTT.

In nucleotides, the CDR3 is TGTGCCAGCAGCTTTTACGGGAAAGAGACCCAGTACTTC. Its protein product is CASSFYGKETQYF. The chain links TRBV7-6 to TRBJ2-5, with a weak D call TRBD2 (5 bases). The V gene's germline CDR1 is SGHVS and CDR2 FNYEAQ. The CDR3 totals 13 residues. Trimming cost V 3 bases and J 3 bases, with 8 bases left between them.

The V gene is TRBV15, the J gene TRBJ2-3; 8 nucleotides match TRBD2. Germline CDR1 is LNHNV and CDR2 is YYDKDF (reference sequence). Trimming took 3 bases from V and 6 from J; bases not matched to a gene: 11. This CDR3 has 16 amino acids. The CDR3 reads CATSSHAPGGRDTQYF. The CDR3 DNA is TGTGCCACCAGCAGCCACGCCCCGGGGGGGCGGGATACGCAGTATTTT.

In this sample, this clone turned up once. The CDR3 here is CAWSKRLAGGPGGANVLTF. The CDR3 DNA reads as TGTGCCTGGAGTAAGAGACTAGCGGGGGGGCCTGGCGGGGCCAACGTCCTGACTTTC. This chain links TRBV30 with TRBJ2-6; TRBD2 agrees at 14 bases. Germline CDR1 GTSNPN, CDR2 SVGIG (reference sequence). There are 19 residues in the CDR3. V lost 2 bases, J lost 4 bases, and 10 bases stayed unmatched.

This chain uses TRBV4-3 with TRBJ2-4; possibly TRBD2 for D (6 bases). The CDR3 runs 14 residues. The ends were cut back, 2 bases at V and 5 bases at J, with 10 bases in the middle. Per germline, CDR1 LGHNA and CDR2 YSLEER. The CDR3 loop reads CASSQTGGENIQYF. The DNA for the CDR3 is TGCGCCAGCAGCCAAACCGGGGGAGAAAACATTCAGTACTTC.

The CDR3 bases are TGTGCCAGCAGCTTTTGGACAGGGGTTATGCATGAAAAACTGTTTTTT. Its translation is CASSFWTGVMHEKLFF. The chain has TRBV5-8 and TRBJ1-4; 9 nucleotides line up with TRBD1. CDR1 SGHTS and CDR2 YDEGEE come from the germline V gene. The V segment lost 2 bases and the J segment 6 bases; nucleotides outside the gene matches: 8. The CDR3 covers 16 residues.